These 8 T cell receptor beta chains came from one sample sequenced in a study of T cell responses to AZD1222 COVID-19 vaccine. The protocol was immunoSEQ multiplex PCR, while the TCRdb copy is restricted to in-frame clones and leaves out a portion. Among some 120,000 clones listed, roughly 92% were seen once. The sequenced sample was peripheral blood, obtained 28 days after the second AZD1222 dose. These receptor sequences come from an adult who received the AZD1222 COVID-19 vaccine.

A single count supports this clone. This chain links TRBV6-5 with TRBJ1-3; the match to TRBD1 covers 7 bases. V shed 0 bases and J 2 bases; nucleotides not matched to a gene: 4. Germline assignment: CDR1 MNHEY and CDR2 SVGAGI. This CDR3 region has 16 residues. The CDR3 protein is CASSYSGTDTGNTIYF. The CDR3 DNA reads as TGTGCCAGCAGTTACTCTGGGACAGATACTGGAAACACCATATATTTT.

The sample holds one count of this clone. The chain carries TRBV5-3 and TRBJ1-4, with D unresolved. TRBV5-3 is placed among ORFs of uncertain function. Trimming shortened V by 3 bases and J by 4 bases, and 22 bases separated the two germline ends. This CDR3 comprises 18 residues. This CDR3 reads CARSWSERPVSGNEKLFF. The CDR3 DNA follows: TGTGCCAGAAGCTGGTCGGAACGACCTGTATCGGGTAATGAAAAACTGTTTTTT.

CDR3 nucleotide sequence: TGTGCCAGCAGCTTTTGGGGGCCGAGCTCCTACAATGAGCAGTTCTTC. Encoded protein: CASSFWGPSSYNEQFF. The chain recombines TRBV5-6 with TRBJ2-1; tentatively, D is TRBD1 (6 bases). This CDR3 is 16 amino acids long. In germline, CDR1 is SGHDT, CDR2 YYEEEE. V was shortened by 2 bases and J by 0 bases, with 12 bases between the two germline ends.

This clone occurred once. V usage is TRBV12-3 or TRBV12-4 and J usage is TRBJ1-1; D perhaps matches TRBD1 (5 bases). Trimming left V 4 bases short and J 4 bases short, with 10 bases between. The CDR3 length is 13 residues. The CDR3 region is CASSYGDGTEAFF. Here the CDR3 DNA reads TGTGCCAGCAGTTACGGGGACGGCACTGAAGCTTTCTTT.

This rearrangement joins TRBV2 to TRBJ1-1; D is possibly TRBD1 (6 bases). The CDR3 sequence is 12 residues long. V lost 5 bases, J lost 8 bases, and 12 bases lay in between. Germline V gene data show CDR1 as SNHLY and CDR2 as FYNNEI. This CDR3 reads CASSLGQREAFF. CDR3 sequence (DNA): TGTGCCAGCAGTCTCGGACAGAGGGAAGCTTTCTTT.

Concerning this clone: A junction boundary mismatches the germline segment, possibly from a read error. The chain recombines TRBV30 with TRBJ2-1, with D perhaps matching TRBD2 (6 bases). This CDR3 has 15 amino acids. Germline V gene lookup returns CDR1 GTSNPN and CDR2 SVGIG (reference sequence). The CDR3 region is CARSLGSLSYNEQFF. The DNA for the CDR3 is TGTGCCAGGAGTCTCGGGAGCCTTTCCTACAATGAGCAGTTCTTC.

V usage is TRBV11-2 and J usage is TRBJ2-7; D remains unclear. The germline V and J ends were trimmed by 5 bases and 6 bases, with 11 bases remaining between them. The CDR3 has 12 amino acids. Germline V gives CDR1 SGHAT, CDR2 FQNNGV. As DNA, the CDR3 is TGTGCCAGCAGCCCGGCCGACCGCGAGCAGTACTTC. It yields the protein CASSPADREQYF.

The chain employs TRBV6-5 and TRBJ2-1; D gene uncertain. Per germline, CDR1 MNHEY and CDR2 SVGAGI. V was cut by 6 bases and J by 6 bases, with 15 bases left in between. This CDR3 has 14 amino acids. CDR3 amino acids: CASRPSSSSNEQFF. The DNA for the CDR3 is TGTGCCAGCAGGCCCTCATCTAGTTCCAATGAGCAGTTCTTC.